The present T cell receptor beta chain was sequenced within a study of blood T cells in healthy people across ages. Trimming left V 6 bases short and J 5 bases short, with 13 bases between. The germline CDR1 and CDR2 sequences are DFQATT and SNEGSKA (reference sequence). The CDR3 covers 12 residues. Then a second PCR, running about 7 to 11 cycles, was carried out with a sample-barcoded 5' primer and a J-beta primer mix. The yield of each sample was at least 2.5 million CDR3-containing paired-end reads. MiXCR was run by TCRdb on the 5' RACE reads, yielding one entry per CDR3 protein. The sample has 600,000 to 900,000 distinct CDR3 sequences, about 26% seen once. This clonotype was seen only a few times. These sequences were also reported in another study, on T cells of mothers and their children.

This chain joins TRBV20-1 and TRBJ1-1; D uncertain. This sequence originates from a boy between 5 and 17 years old in good health. The source material was blood. CDR3 sequence (DNA): TGCAGTGCCTCCGGAGGGAGAACTGAAGCTTTCTTT. Translation gives CSASGGRTEAFF.